Below, 12 T cell receptor beta chains from the same sample are listed, as sequenced in a study of T cells in Graves' hyperthyroidism and ophthalmopathy. It was RNA transcripts that yielded the amplified TCR beta CDR3 regions. HTBI primers drove first-round RT-PCR of the TCR CDR3. One entry per CDR3 protein results from TCRdb running MiXCR on the multiplex PCR reads. The top ten clones hold 8% to 9% of a sample with hundreds of thousands of distinct CDR3 sequences, approximately 40% of them seen once. The sequenced sample was blood. The receptors shown here come from a man aged 18 to 29 with Graves' hyperthyroidism.

This clonotype occurred many times. The chain joins TRBV2 to TRBJ1-5, with D maybe TRBD1 (6 bases). V dropped 7 bases and J dropped 3 bases, with 10 bases sitting between them. Germline CDR1 and CDR2: SNHLY and FYNNEI. The CDR3 is made up of 13 amino acids. CDR3 nucleotide sequence: TGTGCCAGCACACGGGACACCAATCAGCCCCAGCATTTT. Translation gives CASTRDTNQPQHF. Based on the CDR3 plus reference TRBV2 and TRBJ1-5, the full variable domain is EPEVTQTPSHQVTQMGQEVILRCVPISNHLYFYWYRQILGQKVEFLVSFYNNEISEKSEIFDDQFSVERPDGSNFTLKIRSTKLEDSAMYFCASTRDTNQPQHFGDGTRLSIL.

The CDR3 here is CASSLERTGSLAFF. The CDR3 DNA follows: TGTGCCAGCAGCCTAGAAAGGACAGGGAGTTTGGCTTTCTTT. This chain connects TRBV7-9 to TRBJ1-1, with TRBD1 matching 8 bases. Germline loops: CDR1 SEHNR, CDR2 FQNEAQ (reference sequence). The CDR3 has 14 residues. V shed 5 bases, J shed 11 bases, and the junction held 13 bases outside the gene matches.

This clonotype was detected many times. This chain links TRBV2 with TRBJ2-7, with D tentatively TRBD2 (6 bases). The CDR3 has 13 residues. The germline gives CDR1 SNHLY, CDR2 FYNNEI. With 3 bases removed from V and 4 bases from J, the gap between germline ends came to 10 bases. CDR3 region: CASSEEGWYEQYF. Here the CDR3 DNA reads TGTGCCAGCAGTGAGGAGGGGTGGTACGAGCAGTACTTC. The full variable domain, with the rest looked up from reference TRBV2 and TRBJ2-7, is EPEVTQTPSHQVTQMGQEVILRCVPISNHLYFYWYRQILGQKVEFLVSFYNNEISEKSEIFDDQFSVERPDGSNFTLKIRSTKLEDSAMYFCASSEEGWYEQYFGPGTRLTVT.

This clonotype was seen ten or more times. This chain connects TRBV24-1 to TRBJ1-1; D might be TRBD1 (6 bases). Between the trimmed V and J ends, which lost 8 bases and 4 bases, there was a span of 13 bases. This CDR3 is built from 13 residues. The germline gives CDR1 KGHDR, CDR2 SFDVKD. CDR3 nucleotide sequence: TGTGCCACCAACCCGAGGGGGGCCACTGAAGCTTTCTTT. This translates into CATNPRGATEAFF.

This clonotype was detected only a few times. The V call is TRBV24-1, the J call TRBJ2-3; the D is unclear. V lost 1 base, J lost 4 bases, and 5 bases lay in between. Germline V gives CDR1 KGHDR, CDR2 SFDVKD. The CDR3 is made up of 13 amino acids. CDR3 amino acids: CATSDLSPDTQYF. In DNA form, the CDR3 reads TGTGCCACCAGTGATTTATCGCCAGATACGCAGTATTTT.

Only one count was recorded for this clonotype. V and J are TRBV25-1 and TRBJ1-4; D is possibly TRBD1 (6 bases). CDR1 and CDR2 (germline): MGHDK, SYGVNS. V lost 6 bases to trimming and J lost 8 bases, with 19 bases between them. This CDR3 spans 15 amino acids. This CDR3 is CASSLQGPSGEKLFF. The DNA for the CDR3 is TGTGCCAGCAGCTTACAGGGACCTTCGGGGGAAAAACTGTTTTTT.

This clonotype has ten or more counts. The V and J genes are TRBV7-9 and TRBJ2-7; possible D gene TRBD2, 6 bases. Germline V gene sequence: CDR1 SEHNR, CDR2 FQNEAQ (reference sequence). V was cut by 5 bases and J by 1 base, with 15 bases left in between. The CDR3 spans 15 residues. The CDR3 reads CASSQVGDSSYEQYF. Here the CDR3 DNA reads TGTGCCAGCAGCCAAGTAGGGGACTCTTCCTACGAGCAGTACTTC.

The chain combines TRBV29-1 with TRBJ1-1, with 9 bases aligning to TRBD1. The ends lost 8 bases at V and 5 bases at J; junction bases unmatched: 6. Germline CDR1 SQVTM, CDR2 ANQGSEA. CDR3 length: 12 residues. CDR3 residues: CSLTTGGTEAFF. Written as DNA, the CDR3 is TGCAGCTTGACGACAGGGGGTACTGAAGCTTTCTTT.

In its sample, this clonotype was seen many times. CDR3 protein: CASMRRGSPYEQYF. The CDR3 DNA follows: TGTGCCAGCATGAGGCGGGGCAGCCCCTACGAGCAGTACTTC. V gene TRBV6-1 combines with J gene TRBJ2-7, with D possibly being TRBD2 (6 bases). The V end lost 7 bases, the J end lost 2 bases, and 15 bases lay between the germline ends. The CDR3 contains 14 residues. Germline V CDR1 and CDR2: MNHNS, SASEGT.

The table lists this clonotype with many counts. The rearrangement joins TRBV10-3 to TRBJ1-4; D possibly corresponds to TRBD1 (6 bases). V was shortened by 3 bases and J by 0 bases, with 11 bases between the two germline ends. CDR3 length: 16 residues. Looked up from germline, CDR1 is ENHRY and CDR2 is SYGVKD. The CDR3 region is CAISDRGKATNEKLFF. CDR3 nucleotides: TGTGCCATCAGTGACAGGGGAAAAGCAACTAATGAAAAACTGTTTTTT.

The rearrangement uses TRBV5-1 and TRBJ1-6, with D possibly being TRBD1 (6 bases). The CDR3 is 14 amino acids. V was pared by 0 bases and J by 9 bases, with 10 bases between. Germline V gene lookup returns CDR1 SGHRS and CDR2 YFSETQ. The CDR3 coding sequence is TGCGCCAGCAGCTTGGACAGGGTATTTTCACCCCTCCACTTT. Protein: CASSLDRVFSPLHF.

This clonotype was seen only once. Possible read error: a much larger clone is one base away. The gene calls are TRBV19 and TRBJ2-2; TRBD2 might be the D (6 bases). Germline CDR1 is LNHDA and CDR2 is SQIVND (reference sequence). The CDR3 has 13 residues. The chain's CDR3 is CASSQMRTGGLFF. The DNA of the CDR3 is TGTGCCAGTAGTCAAATGAGGACCGGGGGGCTGTTTTTT.